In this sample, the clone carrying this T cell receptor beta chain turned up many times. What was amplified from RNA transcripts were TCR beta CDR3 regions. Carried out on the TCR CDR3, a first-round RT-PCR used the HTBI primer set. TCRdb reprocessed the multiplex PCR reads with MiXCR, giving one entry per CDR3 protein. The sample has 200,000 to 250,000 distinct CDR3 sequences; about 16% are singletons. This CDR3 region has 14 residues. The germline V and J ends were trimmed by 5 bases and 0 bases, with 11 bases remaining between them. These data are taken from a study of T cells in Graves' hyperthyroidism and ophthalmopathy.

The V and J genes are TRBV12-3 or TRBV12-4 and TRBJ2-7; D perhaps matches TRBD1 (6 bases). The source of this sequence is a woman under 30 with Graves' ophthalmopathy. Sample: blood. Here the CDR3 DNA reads TGTGCCAGCAGTAAAACAGGGATCTCCTACGAGCAGTACTTC. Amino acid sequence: CASSKTGISYEQYF.